This T cell receptor (beta chain) was recovered during a study of blood T cell repertoires in COVID-19. Study-level background: Sample material is recorded as cDNA or gDNA derived from T cells, B-cell-depleted T cells, or PBMCs.

This CDR3 spans 13 amino acids. Authors' analysis steps: Amplified reference gene primers provided the basis for estimating nucleated cell counts. Data came from immunoSEQ multiplex PCR; TCRdb stores just in-frame clones and leaves some out. The DNA was the basis for D and trimming; V, J and clone size are from that table. The sample has some 700,000 clones, around 89% seen once; the top ten hold around 0.3%. This clonotype was sampled from a woman aged 18-29 years with acute or convalescent COVID-19. The sequenced sample was peripheral blood. This chain connects TRBV21-1 to TRBJ1-1; whether TRBD1, the table's D call, matches the DNA was not checked. TRBV21-1 is flagged as a pseudogene. The CDR3 protein is CASSRMPGTEAFF. As DNA, the CDR3 is TGTGCCAGCAGCAGGATGCCCGGGACAGAAGCTTTCTTT.